The entry that follows covers one T cell receptor (beta chain) sequence. Its antigen is still unknown. The CDR3 is 14 amino acids. Trimming took off 4 bases at V and 6 bases at J, with 14 bases between the two ends. Germline CDR1 reads MDHEN; CDR2 reads SYDVKM. This record belongs to a study of blood T cells in healthy people across ages. The authors ran a second PCR of 7 to 11 cycles using a sample-barcoded 5' primer and a J-beta primer mix. TCRdb called the 5' RACE reads again in MiXCR, with one record for every CDR3 protein. The repertoire consists of about 2 million distinct CDR3 sequences, with 49% occurring once and the leading ten covering more than 2%. Broader study findings: Using unsorted PBMCs precluded a conclusive naive versus antigen-experienced comparison. Diversity figures based on one million T cells were deemed too low.

The sample was blood. The J gene is TRBJ2-3, the V gene TRBV28; maybe TRBD2 (5 bases). This receptor was taken from a woman aged 40 to 50 in good health. This CDR3 reads CASSWETPLDTQYF. In nucleotides, the CDR3 is TGTGCCAGCAGTTGGGAGACTCCTTTGGATACGCAGTATTTT.